These T cell receptor beta chains were read from a single sample in a study of cytomegalovirus exposure and HLA in healthy donors. Here immunoSEQ multiplex PCR was the method, and the copy in TCRdb shows in-frame clones only, minus some. The table shows more than 80,000 clones, with less than 90% occurring only once. The sequencing sample was made of PBMCs. These receptors were taken from a woman under 30 in good health and CMV-seropositive. Both conserved end residues are part of each CDR3. Fields, in order: clone size, D gene, V gene, J gene, CDR3 DNA, CDR3 protein. A D gene is named only where the DNA matches it firmly. Not every row has a clone size; where given, it reads once, few, many or a size class.

clone size: .
D gene: TRBD1
V gene: TRBV7-2
J gene: TRBJ2-7
CDR3 DNA: TGTGCCAGCAGCTGGCCCGGGACAGGGCGCTACGAGCAGTACTTC
CDR3 protein: CASSWPGTGRYEQYF

clone size: .
D gene: .
V gene: TRBV19
J gene: TRBJ2-6
CDR3 DNA: TGTGCCAGTAGTATCGGCATCCGGGGGTTGAGGGGGGCCAACGTCCTGACTTTC
CDR3 protein: CASSIGIRGLRGANVLTF

clone size: .
D gene: .
V gene: TRBV27
J gene: TRBJ1-6
CDR3 DNA: TGTGCCAGCAGTTTATTAAAGGGGCCTAATTCACCCCTCCACTTT
CDR3 protein: CASSLLKGPNSPLHF

clone size: .
D gene: TRBD2
V gene: TRBV6-1
J gene: TRBJ2-1
CDR3 DNA: TGTGCCAGCAGCCTTAGCGGGGGGGCAGGCAATGAGCAGTTCTTC
CDR3 protein: CASSLSGGAGNEQFF

clone size: .
D gene: .
V gene: TRBV18
J gene: TRBJ1-5
CDR3 DNA: TGTGCCAGCTCACGGGACATTTCCCAGCCCCAGCATTTT
CDR3 protein: CASSRDISQPQHF

clone size: .
D gene: .
V gene: TRBV19
J gene: TRBJ1-2
CDR3 DNA: TGTGCCAGTAGGCGGGGAGATGGCTACACCTTC
CDR3 protein: CASRRGDGYTF

clone size: .
D gene: .
V gene: TRBV6-6
J gene: TRBJ1-1
CDR3 DNA: TGTGCCAGCAGTGCAAGACAGGAGAGAGCTTTCTTT
CDR3 protein: CASSARQERAFF

clone size: .
D gene: .
V gene: TRBV19
J gene: TRBJ1-1
CDR3 DNA: TGTGCCAGTAGTCAGGGTATGAACACTGAAGCTTTCTTT
CDR3 protein: CASSQGMNTEAFF

clone size: .
D gene: TRBD1
V gene: TRBV5-4
J gene: TRBJ1-4
CDR3 DNA: TGTGCCAGCAGCCGCGACAGGGGCCCTAATGAAAAACTGTTTTTT
CDR3 protein: CASSRDRGPNEKLFF

clone size: once
D gene: .
V gene: TRBV6-5
J gene: TRBJ1-1
CDR3 DNA: TGTGCCAGCAGTTACTCGAGCGGCCGTGAAGCTTTCTTT
CDR3 protein: CASSYSSGREAFF

clone size: once
D gene: .
V gene: TRBV2
J gene: TRBJ1-4
CDR3 DNA: TGTGCCACCGCTGACCAAACGGAGAGGAATGAAAAACTGTTTTTT
CDR3 protein: CATADQTERNEKLFF

clone size: .
D gene: .
V gene: TRBV6-5
J gene: TRBJ1-6
CDR3 DNA: TGTGCCAGCAGCCCGCAGGGCTATAATTCACCCCTCCACTTT
CDR3 protein: CASSPQGYNSPLHF

clone size: .
D gene: .
V gene: TRBV28
J gene: TRBJ1-5
CDR3 DNA: TGTGCCAGCAGTTTATTTGACCGATCAGGACCCCAGCATTTT
CDR3 protein: CASSLFDRSGPQHF

clone size: few
D gene: TRBD2
V gene: TRBV27
J gene: TRBJ2-3
CDR3 DNA: TGTGCCAGCACGGGAGGGATGGGAGATACGCAGTATTTT
CDR3 protein: CASTGGMGDTQYF

clone size: .
D gene: TRBD2
V gene: TRBV6-1
J gene: TRBJ2-4
CDR3 DNA: TGTGCCAGCACCCTAGCGGGGGGCAAAAACATTCAGTACTTC
CDR3 protein: CASTLAGGKNIQYF

clone size: .
D gene: TRBD1
V gene: TRBV15
J gene: TRBJ2-1
CDR3 DNA: TGTGCCACCAGCAATCCCGGACAGGGGTTGCGGACGGGCTACAATGAGCAGTTCTTC
CDR3 protein: CATSNPGQGLRTGYNEQFF

clone size: .
D gene: .
V gene: TRBV9
J gene: TRBJ2-7
CDR3 DNA: TGTGCCAGCAGCGTAGAGGGCGGGGGCCCCTACGAGCAGTACTTC
CDR3 protein: CASSVEGGGPYEQYF

clone size: .
D gene: .
V gene: TRBV7-9
J gene: TRBJ1-6
CDR3 DNA: TGTGCCAGCAGCTTAGTCAGCTCCTATAATTCACCCCTCCACTTT
CDR3 protein: CASSLVSSYNSPLHF

clone size: .
D gene: .
V gene: TRBV6-6
J gene: TRBJ1-1
CDR3 DNA: TGTGCCAGCAGTTACCAAAACACTGAAGCTTTCTTT
CDR3 protein: CASSYQNTEAFF

clone size: .
D gene: .
V gene: TRBV18
J gene: TRBJ1-2
CDR3 DNA: TGTGCCAGCTCACCACCGGCGGCTAACTATGGCTACACCTTC
CDR3 protein: CASSPPAANYGYTF

clone size: .
D gene: TRBD2
V gene: TRBV28
J gene: TRBJ2-7
CDR3 DNA: TGTGCCAGCAGTTCCCGTCGGGGGGGGCCCCCTAACTACGAGCAGTACTTC
CDR3 protein: CASSSRRGGPPNYEQYF

clone size: .
D gene: TRBD1
V gene: TRBV4-2
J gene: TRBJ1-6
CDR3 DNA: TGTGCCAGCAGCCGGGACAGGGTTGGCTCACCCCTCCACTTT
CDR3 protein: CASSRDRVGSPLHF

clone size: .
D gene: .
V gene: TRBV14
J gene: TRBJ1-2
CDR3 DNA: TGTGCCAGCGGGCCAGGCTTCTATGGCTACACCTTC
CDR3 protein: CASGPGFYGYTF

clone size: .
D gene: .
V gene: TRBV5-1
J gene: TRBJ2-5
CDR3 DNA: TGCGCCAGCAGGCAGCAAGAGACCCAGTACTTC
CDR3 protein: CASRQQETQYF

clone size: .
D gene: .
V gene: TRBV28
J gene: TRBJ1-6
CDR3 DNA: TGTGCCAGCAGTTTAGCCGCAGGGCCGAATAATTCACCCCTCCACTTT
CDR3 protein: CASSLAAGPNNSPLHF

clone size: .
D gene: TRBD1
V gene: TRBV6-1
J gene: TRBJ1-5
CDR3 DNA: TGTGCCAGCAGTGCGTATCCTCCGGGACAGGGTTTTTATAGCAATCAGCCCCAGCATTTT
CDR3 protein: CASSAYPPGQGFYSNQPQHF

clone size: .
D gene: TRBD1
V gene: TRBV7-2
J gene: TRBJ1-5
CDR3 DNA: TGTGCCAGCAGCCCATCGACAGGGAGCAATCAGCCCCAGCATTTT
CDR3 protein: CASSPSTGSNQPQHF

clone size: few
D gene: .
V gene: TRBV27
J gene: TRBJ1-2
CDR3 DNA: TGTGCCACAGAAACCCCTGGCTACACCTTC
CDR3 protein: CATETPGYTF

clone size: .
D gene: .
V gene: TRBV5-4
J gene: TRBJ1-1
CDR3 DNA: TGTGCCAGCAGCCAATTCACAGGGCTTCAGGAGGAAGCTTTCTTT
CDR3 protein: CASSQFTGLQEEAFF

clone size: .
D gene: TRBD2
V gene: TRBV19
J gene: TRBJ2-3
CDR3 DNA: TGTGCCAGTAGTCTAGCGGGGGTATTAGATACGCAGTATTTT
CDR3 protein: CASSLAGVLDTQYF

clone size: few
D gene: .
V gene: TRBV4-3
J gene: TRBJ1-2
CDR3 DNA: TGCGCCAGCAGCCAAGATTCAGGTCCATATGGCTACACCTTC
CDR3 protein: CASSQDSGPYGYTF

clone size: .
D gene: TRBD1
V gene: TRBV28
J gene: TRBJ1-2
CDR3 DNA: TGTGCCAGCAGTTCCGGGACAGGGTGGGACTATGGCTACACCTTC
CDR3 protein: CASSSGTGWDYGYTF

clone size: .
D gene: .
V gene: TRBV19
J gene: TRBJ2-5
CDR3 DNA: TGTGCCAGTAGTATAGTTGGGACAACGGAGACCCAGTACTTC
CDR3 protein: CASSIVGTTETQYF

clone size: .
D gene: .
V gene: TRBV7-9
J gene: TRBJ2-2
CDR3 DNA: TGTGCCAGCAGCTTCTTCGAATCGGGTAACACCGGGGAGCTGTTTTTT
CDR3 protein: CASSFFESGNTGELFF

clone size: .
D gene: .
V gene: TRBV6-1
J gene: TRBJ1-5
CDR3 DNA: TGTGCCAGCAGAATTAATAGCAATCAGCCCCAGCATTTT
CDR3 protein: CASRINSNQPQHF

clone size: .
D gene: .
V gene: TRBV5-6
J gene: TRBJ1-2
CDR3 DNA: TGTGCCAGCAGCTTAACCAGGGTGGGCGCGAGGGGCTACACCTTC
CDR3 protein: CASSLTRVGARGYTF

clone size: .
D gene: TRBD1
V gene: TRBV27
J gene: TRBJ2-1
CDR3 DNA: TGTGCCAGCAGTCCGGGACAGCTCAAAAATGAGCAGTTCTTC
CDR3 protein: CASSPGQLKNEQFF

clone size: .
D gene: TRBD1
V gene: TRBV19
J gene: TRBJ2-5
CDR3 DNA: TGTGCCAGTACCTCCGGGACAGGGGTTGAGAAGACCCAGTACTTC
CDR3 protein: CASTSGTGVEKTQYF

clone size: .
D gene: .
V gene: TRBV7-2
J gene: TRBJ1-5
CDR3 DNA: TGTGCCAGCAGCTTAGTGGGGGGACCCAGCAATCAGCCCCAGCATTTT
CDR3 protein: CASSLVGGPSNQPQHF

clone size: .
D gene: .
V gene: TRBV6-5
J gene: TRBJ2-3
CDR3 DNA: TGTGCCAGCAGTGCCTGGGGGGTCACAGATACGCAGTATTTT
CDR3 protein: CASSAWGVTDTQYF

clone size: .
D gene: .
V gene: TRBV15
J gene: TRBJ2-1
CDR3 DNA: TGTGCCACCAGCAGAGCCGCCCTACTAGGGGGAAATCTCTTCTCCTACAATGAGCAGTTCTTC
CDR3 protein: CATSRAALLGGNLFSYNEQFF

clone size: .
D gene: TRBD1
V gene: TRBV28
J gene: TRBJ1-6
CDR3 DNA: TGTGCCAGCAGTAGCAGTAGGGGGCTCGGCGAGAGTTCACCCCTCCACTTT
CDR3 protein: CASSSSRGLGESSPLHF

clone size: .
D gene: .
V gene: TRBV28
J gene: TRBJ1-1
CDR3 DNA: TGTGCCAGCAGTCCCCCTGCAGGGAGGGCTTTCTTT
CDR3 protein: CASSPPAGRAFF

clone size: .
D gene: .
V gene: TRBV29-1
J gene: TRBJ2-1
CDR3 DNA: TGCAGCGTTGGCGGGGGCAGCTCCTACAATGAGCAGTTCTTC
CDR3 protein: CSVGGGSSYNEQFF

clone size: once
D gene: TRBD1
V gene: TRBV18
J gene: TRBJ1-2
CDR3 DNA: TGTGCCAGCTCACCAACGGGACAGGGAAGGAATGGCTACACCTTC
CDR3 protein: CASSPTGQGRNGYTF

clone size: .
D gene: .
V gene: TRBV28
J gene: TRBJ1-2
CDR3 DNA: TGTGCCAGCGGTACAGGTCTTGGCTACACCTTC
CDR3 protein: CASGTGLGYTF

clone size: .
D gene: TRBD2
V gene: TRBV6-6
J gene: TRBJ2-1
CDR3 DNA: TGTGCCAGCAGTTACGGGACTAGCGGGGGAAGGAATGAGCAGTTCTTC
CDR3 protein: CASSYGTSGGRNEQFF

clone size: .
D gene: .
V gene: TRBV28
J gene: TRBJ1-5
CDR3 DNA: TGTGCCAGCAGAAAGGCCCCGGGAAGCAATCAGCCCCAGCATTTT
CDR3 protein: CASRKAPGSNQPQHF

clone size: .
D gene: TRBD1
V gene: TRBV4-2
J gene: TRBJ1-2
CDR3 DNA: TGTGCCAGCAGTTCTTGGGACAGCTCTAACTATGGCTACACCTTC
CDR3 protein: CASSSWDSSNYGYTF

clone size: .
D gene: .
V gene: TRBV4-1
J gene: TRBJ1-6
CDR3 DNA: TGCGCCAGCAGCCAAGAAGAGACTTCAGGGTCTAATTCACCCCTCCACTTT
CDR3 protein: CASSQEETSGSNSPLHF

clone size: .
D gene: TRBD2
V gene: TRBV29-1
J gene: TRBJ2-1
CDR3 DNA: TGCAGCGTTGAGGCTCTGAGACTAGCGGTTCACAATGAGCAGTTCTTC
CDR3 protein: CSVEALRLAVHNEQFF

clone size: .
D gene: TRBD1
V gene: TRBV9
J gene: TRBJ2-3
CDR3 DNA: TGTGCCAGTTCCGGGACAGGGGGAGGGGCAGATACGCAGTATTTT
CDR3 protein: CASSGTGGGADTQYF

clone size: .
D gene: TRBD1
V gene: TRBV6-1
J gene: TRBJ1-2
CDR3 DNA: TGTGCCAGCAGTGAAACAGGGGCGGGGACAAACTATGGCTACACCTTC
CDR3 protein: CASSETGAGTNYGYTF